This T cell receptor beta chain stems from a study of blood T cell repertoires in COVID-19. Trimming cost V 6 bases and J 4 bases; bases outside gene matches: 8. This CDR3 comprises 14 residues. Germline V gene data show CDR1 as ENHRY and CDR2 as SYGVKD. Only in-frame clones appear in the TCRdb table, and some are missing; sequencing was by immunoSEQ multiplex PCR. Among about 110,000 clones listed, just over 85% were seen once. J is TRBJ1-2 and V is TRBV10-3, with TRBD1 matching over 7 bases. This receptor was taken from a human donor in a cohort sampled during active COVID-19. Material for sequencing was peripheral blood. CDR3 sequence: CAIRGRQGGYGYTF. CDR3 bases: TGTGCCATCAGGGGCCGACAGGGCGGCTATGGCTACACCTTC.